What follows is one T cell receptor beta chain and its context. This record comes from a study of blood T cell repertoires in COVID-19. Study summary: The United States, Italy and Spain supplied acute and convalescent COVID-19 samples. T cells, B-cell-depleted T cells, or PBMCs provided the cDNA or gDNA that served as material.

V shed 3 bases and J shed 7 bases, with 13 bases lying between them. There are 14 residues in the CDR3. Germline V gives CDR1 SGHTA, CDR2 FQGNSA. As originally analysed: The assay estimated nucleated cells by amplifying reference gene primers. The assay was immunoSEQ multiplex PCR, and TCRdb's table has in-frame clones only and misses some. That table furnishes V, J and clone size, whereas the DNA furnished D and trimming. This sample yields approximately 290,000 clones, of which around 90% are seen a single time; about 2% belongs to the top ten. The sequence derives from a man younger than 35 with active or convalescent COVID-19. V is TRBV7-2 and J is TRBJ2-1; possible D gene TRBD2, 5 bases. Specimen: peripheral blood. CDR3 residues: CASSLTLAKNEQFF. CDR3 nucleotide sequence: TGTGCCAGCAGCTTGACCCTAGCCAAAAATGAGCAGTTCTTC.